Presented here are 2 T cell receptor beta chains from one specimen sequenced in a study of T cells in localized non-small cell lung cancer (dated by TCRdb to 2018 to 2021). The receptor library was made with the immunoSEQ multiplex PCR assay. In its TCRdb copy, this immuneACCESS table keeps in-frame sequences only and misses some clones. Where compared with another copy, unresolved V genes explain less than half of these, and the others have no known cause. This sample has around 21,000 clones in its table, and about 87% of those were observed once. Of the sample, about 7% falls within the top ten clones. The source material was peripheral blood, sampled before any cancer treatment. The receptors were sampled from a male donor aged 60 or older with stage I squamous cell lung carcinoma.

V is TRBV5-6 and J is TRBJ1-6; D gene uncertain. Germline lookup yields CDR1 SGHDT and CDR2 YYEEEE. This CDR3 has 15 amino acids. V lost 0 bases and J lost 9, with 13 bases in between. CDR3: CASSLVSAALSPLHF. The CDR3 coding sequence is TGTGCCAGCAGCTTGGTATCGGCGGCCCTTTCACCCCTCCACTTT.

V gene TRBV27 combines with J gene TRBJ2-7; 14 nucleotides align to TRBD2. V lost 5 bases and J lost 7; bases outside the gene matches: 7. Germline CDR1 reads MNHEY; CDR2 reads SMNVEV (reference sequence). This CDR3 has 15 amino acids. CDR3 amino acids: CASSPGTSGGGEQYF. DNA of the CDR3: TGTGCCAGCAGTCCTGGGACTAGCGGGGGCGGTGAGCAGTACTTC.